This T cell receptor (beta chain) was recorded in a study of control samples from healthy donors and cancer patients. The data were produced by immunoSEQ multiplex PCR, yet TCRdb's version contains in-frame clones alone and is incomplete. The sample comprises fewer than 200,000 clones, around 90% of which are singletons, and over 1.1% rests with the top ten. This clone was seen only a few times. Germline V gene sequence: CDR1 KGHDR, CDR2 SFDVKD. V lost 3 bases to trimming and J lost 3 bases; unmatched junction nucleotides: 7. This CDR3 is 16 amino acids long. The sample consisted of blood. V gene TRBV24-1 combines with J gene TRBJ1-2, with 9 bases identical to TRBD1. This clonotype was obtained from a woman in her forties or fifties in good health. CDR3 in amino acids: CATSDAGTGSDYGYTF. The CDR3 DNA follows: TGTGCCACCAGTGATGCCGGGACAGGGTCTGACTATGGCTACACCTTC.